One and the same sample provided the 6 T cell receptor beta chains below, sequenced in a study of blood T cells in healthy people across ages. It was with a sample-barcoded 5' primer and a J-beta primer mix that a second PCR of about 6 to 12 cycles was run. Each CDR3 protein is one row after TCRdb ran MiXCR on the 5' RACE reads. The table shows hundreds of thousands of distinct CDR3 sequences, with under 55% occurring only once. Material for sequencing was blood. The receptors shown here come from a man aged 60-69 years in good health.

Note on this clonotype: The junction differs from germline at one of its ends, possibly a read error. The chain has TRBV20-1 and TRBJ1-2; no clear D. The germline V gene has CDR1 DFQATT and CDR2 SNEGSKA (reference sequence). The CDR3 runs 13 residues. The CDR3 sequence: CSGREEGLIGYTF. CDR3 DNA sequence: TGCAGTGGTAGAGAGGAGGGATTAATTGGCTACACCTTC.

V is TRBV10-3 and J is TRBJ1-1; unclear D gene. Germline lookup yields CDR1 ENHRY and CDR2 SYGVKD. Trimming removed 10 bases at V and 4 bases at J, with 10 bases between. This CDR3 is 11 amino acids long. CDR3 in amino acids: CATTDGTEAFF. CDR3 DNA: TGTGCCACGACCGACGGCACTGAAGCTTTCTTT.

Of note for this clonotype: Sequence at one end of the junction differs from germline and may be a read error. This rearrangement joins TRBV7-9 to TRBJ2-4, with D possibly called TRBD1 or TRBD2 (5 bases each). The V gene's germline CDR1 is SEHNR and CDR2 FQNEAQ (reference sequence). CDR3 length: 15 amino acids. The CDR3 region is CASSFPGTAVYEQNF. The CDR3 DNA is TGTGCCAGCAGCTTCCCCGGGACGGCAGTCTACGAGCAGAACTTC.

The genes are TRBV21-1 and TRBJ2-5; the DNA was not used to check the table's D call, TRBD1. Near its end, the DNA agrees better with TRBJ2-7, so the J call may be wrong. TRBV21-1 is a pseudogene segment. The CDR3 runs to 14 residues. The CDR3 loop is CASKTGATNYEQYF. The CDR3 nucleotides read TGTGCCAGCAAGACAGGAGCGACCAACTACGAGCAGTACTTC.

The V gene is TRBV7-2, the J gene TRBJ1-6; TRBD1 is a possible D gene (5 bases). V was shortened by 1 base and J by 13 bases, with 14 bases between the two germline ends. CDR1 SGHTA and CDR2 FQGNSA come from the germline V gene. CDR3 size: 14 residues. CDR3 sequence: CASSLGRGTSPLHF. As DNA, the CDR3 is TGTGCCAGCAGCTTAGGACGAGGGACTTCGCCCCTCCACTTT. Filled out from reference TRBV7-2 and TRBJ1-6, the complete variable domain reads GAGVSQSPSNKVTEKGKDVELRCDPISGHTALYWYRQSLGQGLEFLIYFQGNSAPDKSGLPSDRFSAERTGGSVSTLTIQRTQQEDSAVYLCASSLGRGTSPLHFGNGTRLTVT.

The J gene is TRBJ2-6, the V gene TRBV9, with 7 bases lining up with TRBD2. The V gene's germline CDR1 is SGDLS and CDR2 YYNGEE. This CDR3 spans 17 amino acids. V dropped 0 bases and J dropped 0; count of bases not matched to a gene: 3. The CDR3 here is CASSVGGGVSGANVLTF. Here the CDR3 DNA reads TGTGCCAGCAGCGTAGGGGGAGGGGTCTCTGGGGCCAACGTCCTGACTTTC.